One sample yielded the 21 T cell receptor beta chains listed below, sequenced in a study of T cells after yellow fever vaccination. TCRdb processed the 5' RACE reads anew with MiXCR; each CDR3 protein has one entry. Among over 150,000 distinct CDR3 sequences listed, 6.2% were seen once. The sample here was CD4+ T cells sorted from PBMCs, taken on the day of the first yellow fever vaccination. These TCRs come from a young man who received the YFV17D yellow fever vaccine.

This clonotype was recorded at least ten times. The chain couples TRBV4-2 to TRBJ1-5; perhaps TRBD1 as D (5 bases). V lost 2 bases, J lost 0 bases, and 11 bases lay in between. The CDR3 is 16 residues long. Germline lookup yields CDR1 LGHNA and CDR2 YNFKEQ. The CDR3 protein is CASSQQGGHSNQPQHF. The CDR3 region has the DNA TGTGCCAGCAGCCAACAGGGAGGCCATAGCAATCAGCCCCAGCATTTT.

This clonotype was seen many times. The chain employs TRBV12-3 or TRBV12-4 and TRBJ2-1, with 9 nucleotides matching TRBD2. Trimming cost V 3 bases and J 9 bases; bases outside gene matches: 6. This CDR3 spans 14 amino acids. The CDR3, as DNA: TGTGCCAGCAGTTTGAGGCTAGCGGGGAGTGAGCAGTTCTTC. It is translated as CASSLRLAGSEQFF.

J is TRBJ1-5 and V is TRBV6-6, with no clear D. Per the germline V gene, CDR1 is MNHNY and CDR2 is SVGAGI (reference sequence). The CDR3 spans 12 residues. V was pared by 5 bases and J by 6 bases, with 8 bases between. Here the CDR3 DNA reads TGTGCCAGCAGTATGGGCCGTCAGCCCCAGCATTTT. Translating it yields CASSMGRQPQHF.

The rearrangement links TRBV7-2 to TRBJ1-5; a possible D gene is TRBD1 (6 bases). Germline CDR1 is SGHTA and CDR2 is FQGNSA. V lost 3 bases, J lost 5 bases, and 17 bases lay in between. The CDR3 totals 16 residues. The CDR3 loop is CASSFNSGGSHQPQHF. The CDR3 coding sequence is TGTGCCAGCAGCTTTAACAGTGGGGGCTCACATCAGCCCCAGCATTTT.

This clonotype has at least ten counts. The gene calls are TRBV7-2 and TRBJ1-4; D is unresolved. Germline assignment: CDR1 SGHTA and CDR2 FQGNSA. V shed 2 bases and J shed 7 bases, with 11 bases lying between them. This CDR3 has 14 residues. The DNA for the CDR3 is TGTGCCAGCAGCTTAAAGCGGGCAGGTGAAAAACTGTTTTTT. It codes for CASSLKRAGEKLFF.

This clonotype was found a few times. This chain links TRBV10-3 with TRBJ2-3; D possibly corresponds to TRBD2 (7 bases). There are 16 residues in the CDR3. In germline, CDR1 is ENHRY, CDR2 SYGVKD. Trimming stripped 8 bases from V and 2 bases from J, with 20 bases between. CDR3 sequence reads: CAIHPGRGASTDTQYF. DNA of the CDR3: TGTGCCATCCATCCAGGACGGGGGGCGTCCACAGATACGCAGTATTTT.

The chain links TRBV18 to TRBJ2-2; D is possibly TRBD2 (6 bases). CDR3 length: 14 amino acids. V shed 3 bases and J shed 1 base, with 6 bases lying between them. The V gene's germline CDR1 is KGHSH and CDR2 LQKENI. The CDR3 sequence is CASSPGLNTGELFF. The CDR3 DNA reads as TGTGCCAGCTCACCGGGACTGAACACCGGGGAGCTGTTTTTT.

This clonotype was counted at least ten times. The J gene is TRBJ2-1, the V gene TRBV5-1, with unresolved D. The CDR3 is made up of 14 amino acids. The germline V and J ends were trimmed by 6 bases and 0 bases, with 10 bases remaining between them. Germline values: CDR1 SGHRS, CDR2 YFSETQ. CDR3 sequence (DNA): TGCGCCAGCATAAGAGATATCTCCTACAATGAGCAGTTCTTC. This gives the protein CASIRDISYNEQFF.

This clonotype was seen at least ten times. The DNA of the CDR3 is TGTGCCAGCAGCGGGGGGGCGGGTGAGCAGTTCTTC. It is translated as CASSGGAGEQFF. This chain uses TRBV11-3 with TRBJ2-1, with D possibly being TRBD2 (7 bases). CDR1 and CDR2 (germline): SGHNT, YENEEA. V lost 5 bases to trimming and J lost 9 bases, with 11 bases between them. This CDR3 comprises 12 residues.

In this sample, this clonotype turned up many times. This sequence joins TRBV6-5 and TRBJ2-5; perhaps TRBD1 as D (6 bases). The V gene's germline CDR1 is MNHEY and CDR2 SVGAGI. Trimming pared 0 bases from V and 4 bases from J, leaving 9 bases between. This CDR3 comprises 14 residues. Here the CDR3 reads CASSYSGRGETQYF. The CDR3 nucleotides are TGTGCCAGCAGTTACTCGGGCAGGGGAGAGACCCAGTACTTC.

The V gene is TRBV6-1, the J gene TRBJ1-5, with 10 bases lining up with TRBD1. In germline, CDR1 is MNHNS, CDR2 SASEGT. This CDR3 has 13 residues. Trimming removed 10 bases from V and 4 bases from J; junction bases left unmatched: 4. CDR3 sequence reads: CATRTGGNQPQHF. The DNA of the CDR3 is TGTGCCACCCGGACAGGGGGGAATCAGCCCCAGCATTTT.

The rearrangement links TRBV6-2 or TRBV6-3 to TRBJ2-3; D possibly corresponds to TRBD1 (5 bases). Between the trimmed V and J ends, which lost 0 bases and 0 bases, there was a span of 19 bases. This CDR3 spans 19 amino acids. In germline, CDR1 is MNHEY, CDR2 SVGEGT. CDR3 region: CASSYSISPDRISTDTQYF. CDR3 sequence (DNA): TGTGCCAGCAGTTACTCTATTTCTCCTGACAGAATAAGCACAGATACGCAGTATTTT.

This clonotype was seen ten or more times. The CDR3 nucleotides are TGTGCCAGCAGCCCGAGGATTTATTCACCCCTCCACTTT. It yields the protein CASSPRIYSPLHF. The V gene is TRBV14, the J gene TRBJ1-6; no firm D call. The CDR3 is made up of 13 amino acids. Germline values: CDR1 SGHDN, CDR2 FVKESK. The germline V and J ends were trimmed by 4 bases and 8 bases, with 9 bases remaining between them.

The table lists this clonotype with a count of one. This may come from a read error, since a much larger clone is one base off. V is TRBV7-2 and J is TRBJ2-5; possible D gene TRBD2, 5 bases. Per the germline V gene, CDR1 is SGHTA and CDR2 is FQGNSA. Trimming cost V 1 base and J 4 bases, with 10 bases left between them. The CDR3 is made up of 14 amino acids. CDR3: CASSLGAAAETQYF. DNA for the CDR3: TGTGCCAGCAGCTTAGGAGCGGCCGCAGAGACCCAGTACTTC.

V is TRBV4-1 and J is TRBJ2-4; TRBD2 agrees at 7 bases. Germline V CDR1 and CDR2: MGHRA, YSYEKL. Trimming at V came to 0 bases and at J to 1 base, leaving 0 bases not matched to a gene. This CDR3 has 15 amino acids. The CDR3 is CASSQDSGAKNIQYF. The CDR3 region has the DNA TGCGCCAGCAGCCAAGATAGCGGGGCCAAAAACATTCAGTACTTC.

This clonotype was found a few times. The chain combines TRBV2 with TRBJ1-1; 8 bases are shared with TRBD1. Trimming at V came to 5 bases and at J to 2 bases, leaving 10 bases not matched to a gene. The CDR3 extends over 16 amino acids. Per germline, CDR1 SNHLY and CDR2 FYNNEI. CDR3 residues: CASSPTITGGNTEAFF. CDR3 nucleotide sequence: TGTGCCAGCAGTCCCACGATCACAGGGGGTAACACTGAAGCTTTCTTT.

In this sample, this clonotype turned up many times. This rearrangement joins TRBV24-1 to TRBJ2-1; TRBD1 matches 9 bases. Unmatched junction bases numbered 7, after V lost 4 bases and J lost 7 bases. Germline lookup yields CDR1 KGHDR and CDR2 SFDVKD. The CDR3 covers 15 residues. This CDR3 reads CATSDPGTGMNEQFF. CDR3 in DNA: TGTGCCACCAGTGACCCGGGGACAGGGATGAATGAGCAGTTCTTC.

The genes are TRBV20-1 and TRBJ2-3; TRBD2 agrees at 10 bases. Trimming cost V 7 bases and J 6 bases; bases outside gene matches: 10. Germline assignment: CDR1 DFQATT and CDR2 SNEGSKA (reference sequence). The CDR3 runs to 14 residues. The CDR3, as DNA: TGCAGTGTCCCAAGCGGGGGGGCCTTTGATACGCAGTATTTT. This translates into CSVPSGGAFDTQYF.

This clonotype was observed many times. The chain employs TRBV4-2 and TRBJ2-1; D is ambiguous. The CDR3 is 12 residues long. Germline lookup yields CDR1 LGHNA and CDR2 YNFKEQ. The germline V and J ends were trimmed by 0 bases and 9 bases, with 6 bases remaining between them. The CDR3 spells CASSQDFGEQFF. Here the CDR3 DNA reads TGTGCCAGCAGCCAAGATTTTGGTGAGCAGTTCTTC.

This clonotype was seen only a few times. The chain is built from TRBV20-1 and TRBJ2-7; D unclear. V lost 6 bases, J lost 3 bases, and 18 bases lay in between. This CDR3 comprises 14 residues. Germline V lookup: CDR1 DFQATT, CDR2 SNEGSKA (reference sequence). CDR3 region: CSAPGPQVLYEQYF. The DNA for the CDR3 is TGCAGTGCCCCAGGCCCCCAGGTTCTCTACGAGCAGTACTTC.

This clonotype was recorded a few times. The chain is built from TRBV7-2 and TRBJ2-2, with D tentatively TRBD2 (5 bases). Germline V gene sequence: CDR1 SGHTA, CDR2 FQGNSA. There are 16 residues in the CDR3. V was trimmed by 5 bases and J by 0 bases, leaving 13 bases between them. The CDR3 DNA sequence: TGTGCCAGCAGCAAAGCGGCAACAGCGAACACCGGGGAGCTGTTTTTT. This gives the protein CASSKAATANTGELFF.